This passage covers 10 T cell receptor beta chains from one sample sequenced in a study of sequential checkpoint blockade in melanoma. TCRdb's copy holds only in-frame clones and misses some; the assay was immunoSEQ multiplex PCR. Of about 17,000 clones listed, more than 65% are singletons. Regarding treatment: randomized to nivolumab then ipilimumab (arm A) or the reverse (arm B). The sequencing used CD8+ T cells sorted from blood (inferred from file names), collected from a patient given nivolumab and ipilimumab in sequence. These receptors came from a human donor with melanoma.

This clone was recorded a few times. This rearrangement joins TRBV9 to TRBJ2-7; 8 nucleotides line up with TRBD1. The CDR3 is made up of 16 amino acids. The trim removed 4 bases at V and 3 bases at J, leaving 12 bases unmatched. Germline loops: CDR1 SGDLS, CDR2 YYNGEE. The CDR3 spells CASSPQLQGANYEQYF. The CDR3 DNA reads as TGTGCCAGCAGCCCCCAGCTGCAGGGGGCAAACTACGAGCAGTACTTC. The whole variable domain, filled in from reference TRBV9 and TRBJ2-7, reads DSGVTQTPKHLITATGQRVTLRCSPRSGDLSVYWYQQSLDQGLQFLIQYYNGEERAKGNILERFSAQQFPDLHSELNLSSLELGDSALYFCASSPQLQGANYEQYFGPGTRLTVT.

The chain has TRBV5-5 and TRBJ2-7; 7 bases line up with TRBD2. V dropped 4 bases and J dropped 3; count of bases not matched to a gene: 7. CDR1 is SGHKS, CDR2 YYEKEE, per germline (reference sequence). The CDR3 runs 14 residues. The CDR3 nucleotides are TGTGCCAGCAGCCTCGGACTAGACGGCTACGAGCAGTACTTC. Protein: CASSLGLDGYEQYF.

This clone was observed a few times. This chain links TRBV5-5 with TRBJ2-7, with a tentative D call TRBD1 (5 bases). The CDR3 sequence is 14 residues long. CDR1 is SGHKS and CDR2 is YYEKEE in the germline V gene (reference sequence). V shed 4 bases and J shed 6 bases, with 17 bases lying between them. The CDR3 loop is CASSHAGLHLEQYF. CDR3 nucleotides: TGTGCCAGCAGCCACGCAGGGCTCCACCTCGAGCAGTACTTC. The full variable domain, with the rest looked up from reference TRBV5-5 and TRBJ2-7, is DAGVTQSPTHLIKTRGQQVTLRCSPISGHKSVSWYQQVLGQGPQFIFQYYEKEERGRGNFPDRFSARQFPNYSSELNVNALLLGDSALYLCASSHAGLHLEQYFGPGTRLTVT.

The chain uses TRBV28 and TRBJ1-2, with 8 positions matching TRBD1. Unmatched junction bases numbered 11, after V lost 4 bases and J lost 4 bases. The germline gives CDR1 MDHEN, CDR2 SYDVKM. The CDR3 is 16 amino acids. The CDR3 DNA sequence: TGTGCCAGCAGTTATCGTCAGGGGGCGGGTAGCTATGGCTACACCTTC. Protein product: CASSYRQGAGSYGYTF.

By share, this clone counts as medium-sized. This chain connects TRBV6-5 to TRBJ1-6; the D gene is possibly TRBD1 (6 bases). This CDR3 comprises 12 residues. CDR1 MNHEY and CDR2 SVGAGI come from the germline V gene. V was pared by 6 bases and J by 9 bases, with 9 bases between. For the CDR3, the DNA is TGTGCCAGCAGCCCCAGGGGTTCACCCCTCCACTTT. As protein: CASSPRGSPLHF.

This chain connects TRBV2 to TRBJ1-5, with 9 bases lining up with TRBD1. Losses at the gene ends were 7 bases for V and 4 bases for J; bases not matched to a gene: 2. Germline loops: CDR1 SNHLY, CDR2 FYNNEI. This CDR3 has 13 amino acids. The CDR3 is CASIQGANQPQHF. CDR3 nucleotide sequence: TGTGCCAGCATACAGGGGGCAAATCAGCCCCAGCATTTT. The full variable domain, rest sourced from reference TRBV2 and TRBJ1-5, is EPEVTQTPSHQVTQMGQEVILRCVPISNHLYFYWYRQILGQKVEFLVSFYNNEISEKSEIFDDQFSVERPDGSNFTLKIRSTKLEDSAMYFCASIQGANQPQHFGDGTRLSIL.

The rearrangement uses TRBV27 and TRBJ1-3; TRBD1 matches 7 bases. CDR1 MNHEY and CDR2 SMNVEV come from the germline V gene (reference sequence). V lost 5 bases to trimming and J lost 0 bases; unmatched junction nucleotides: 16. The CDR3 length is 19 residues. The CDR3 loop reads CASSPETGTPPTSGNTIYF. CDR3 sequence (DNA): TGTGCCAGCAGTCCCGAGACAGGGACACCTCCAACCTCTGGAAACACCATATATTTT.

The rearrangement joins TRBV6-1 to TRBJ1-1, with 7 bases that match TRBD1. Looked up from germline, CDR1 is MNHNS and CDR2 is SASEGT. CDR3 length: 15 amino acids. After removal of 4 bases from V and 0 bases from J, the junction contained 5 bases not matched to a gene. CDR3 sequence reads: CASSGGTDMNTEAFF. CDR3 nucleotide sequence: TGTGCCAGCAGTGGGGGGACAGACATGAACACTGAAGCTTTCTTT.

The chain couples TRBV7-8 to TRBJ2-1, with D perhaps TRBD1 (5 bases). The V end lost 5 bases, the J end lost 0 bases, and 14 bases lay between the germline ends. The germline V gene encodes CDR1 SGHVS and CDR2 FQNEAQ. The CDR3 totals 16 residues. As DNA, the CDR3 is TGTGCCAGCAGCGACCGACAGAGTGGCTCCTACAATGAGCAGTTCTTC. Its translation: CASSDRQSGSYNEQFF. Full variable domain (missing parts from reference TRBV7-8 and TRBJ2-1): GAGVSQSPRYKVAKRGQDVALRCDPISGHVSLFWYQQALGQGPEFLTYFQNEAQLDKSGLPSDRFFAERPEGSVSTLKIQRTQQEDSAVYLCASSDRQSGSYNEQFFGPGTRLTVL.

This chain links TRBV7-8 with TRBJ1-4, with a weak D call TRBD1 (5 bases). Germline loops: CDR1 SGHVS, CDR2 FQNEAQ. The V gene lost 8 bases and the J gene lost 3 bases, with 13 bases spanning the gap. The CDR3 has 14 residues. The CDR3 protein is CASGRGGANEKLFF. CDR3 DNA: TGTGCCAGCGGTAGGGGTGGGGCTAATGAAAAACTGTTTTTT.